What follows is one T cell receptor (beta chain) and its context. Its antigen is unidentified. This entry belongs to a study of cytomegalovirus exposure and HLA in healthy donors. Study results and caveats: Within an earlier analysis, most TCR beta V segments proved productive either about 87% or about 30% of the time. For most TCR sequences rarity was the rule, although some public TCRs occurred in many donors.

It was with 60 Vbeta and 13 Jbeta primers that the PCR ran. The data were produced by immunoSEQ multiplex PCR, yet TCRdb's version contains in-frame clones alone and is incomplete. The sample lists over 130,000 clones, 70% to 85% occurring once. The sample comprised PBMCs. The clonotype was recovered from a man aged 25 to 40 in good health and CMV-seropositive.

DNA for the CDR3: TGCGCCAGCTCCCTGACTAGCGGCGTTTACAATGAGCAGTTCTTC. Protein sequence: CASSLTSGVYNEQFF. The chain employs TRBV5-1 and TRBJ2-1, with TRBD2 identical over 9 bases. Germline CDR1 and CDR2: SGHRS and YFSETQ. CDR3 length: 15 residues. Trimming took 7 bases from V and 4 from J; bases not matched to a gene: 9.